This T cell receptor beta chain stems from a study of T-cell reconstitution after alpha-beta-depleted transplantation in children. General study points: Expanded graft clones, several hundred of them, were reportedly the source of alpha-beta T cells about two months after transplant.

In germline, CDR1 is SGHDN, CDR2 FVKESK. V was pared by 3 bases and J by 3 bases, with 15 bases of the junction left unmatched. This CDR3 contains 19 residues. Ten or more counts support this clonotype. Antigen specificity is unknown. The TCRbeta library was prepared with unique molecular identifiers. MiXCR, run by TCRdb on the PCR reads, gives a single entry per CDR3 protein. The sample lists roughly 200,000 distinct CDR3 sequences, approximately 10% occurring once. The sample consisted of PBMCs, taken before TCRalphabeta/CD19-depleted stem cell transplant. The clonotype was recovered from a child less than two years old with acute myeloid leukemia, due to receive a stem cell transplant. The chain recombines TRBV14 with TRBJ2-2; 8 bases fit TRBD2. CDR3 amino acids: CASSHVWSLAGLDTGELFF. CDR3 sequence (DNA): TGTGCCAGCAGCCACGTATGGAGCTTAGCGGGATTGGACACCGGGGAGCTGTTTTTT.